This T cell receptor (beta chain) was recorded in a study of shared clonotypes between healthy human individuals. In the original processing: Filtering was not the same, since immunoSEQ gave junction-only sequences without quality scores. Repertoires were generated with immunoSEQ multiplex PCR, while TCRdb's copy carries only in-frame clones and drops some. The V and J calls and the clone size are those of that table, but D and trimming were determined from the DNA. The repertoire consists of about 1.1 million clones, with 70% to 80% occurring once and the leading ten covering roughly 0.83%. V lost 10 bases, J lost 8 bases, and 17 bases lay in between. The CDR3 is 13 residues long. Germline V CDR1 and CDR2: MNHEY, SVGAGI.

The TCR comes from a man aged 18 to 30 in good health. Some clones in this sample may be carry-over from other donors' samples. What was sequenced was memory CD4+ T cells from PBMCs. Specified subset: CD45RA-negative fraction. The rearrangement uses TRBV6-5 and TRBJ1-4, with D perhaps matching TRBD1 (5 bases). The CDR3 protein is CATKTGDHEKLFF. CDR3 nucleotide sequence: TGTGCCACCAAAACGGGGGATCACGAAAAACTGTTTTTT.